The sequence of this TCR beta chain was determined in a study of T cells in localized non-small cell lung cancer. Study-wide findings and caveats: Adjacent uninvolved lung had the highest clonality, suggesting focused antigen responses. The appearance of a median approximately 55 of the top 100 tumor clones was seen in adjacent lung. Higher blood T cell density went with longer overall survival.

This clone is classed as medium-sized. Its matching antigen is unknown. Profiling relied on immunoSEQ multiplex PCR, and the TCRdb table lists in-frame clones only, not all of them. The table lists 2,500 to 3,000 clones, under 30% of them singletons, with around 20% in the top ten. The sampled adjacent lung lay at least 2 cm from the tumor margin and showed no atypia. The sequence came from an older female donor with stage I squamous cell lung carcinoma. Sample: normal lung tissue next to the tumor, taken before any cancer treatment.

The DNA for the CDR3 is TGTGCCAGCAGCTTGGATACAGGGGGTGACTACGAGCAGTACTTC. It codes for CASSLDTGGDYEQYF. This rearrangement joins TRBV11-3 to TRBJ2-7, with TRBD1 identical over 8 bases. This CDR3 comprises 15 residues. J was trimmed by 3 bases and V by 3 bases; bases with no gene match: 7. Germline V gene lookup returns CDR1 SGHNT and CDR2 YENEEA.